Detailed here is one TCR beta chain. What it binds is not known. This entry is derived from a study of graft-versus-host responses after intestinal transplantation. Whole-study context: Isolated intestinal, liver-intestinal, or multivisceral transplants were what recipients had.

Study-wide points: Investigators detected GvH clones in recipient marrow, with some emerging earlier in ileum or blood. Graft-donor T cell macrochimerism coincided with high graft-versus-host to host-versus-graft clonal ratios in allografts.

The CDR3 is 15 residues long. CDR1 is SEHNR and CDR2 is FQNEAQ in the germline V gene (reference sequence). V was clipped by 6 bases and J by 5 bases; unmatched bases: 8. Libraries were prepared by immunoSEQ multiplex PCR; TCRdb keeps only in-frame clonotypes and omits some of them. The sample includes roughly 69,000 clones, 85% to 95% of them seen just once. The sequence came from a human donor who was the organ donor for an intestinal transplant. Sequenced material: unstimulated CD8+ T cells sorted from spleen or lymph node cells, taken before transplant. The V call is TRBV7-9, the J call TRBJ2-2; 8 bases match TRBD2. CDR3 coding DNA: TGTGCCAGCAGGCCCGGGACTAGTGGTACCGGGGAGCTGTTTTTT. It encodes CASRPGTSGTGELFF.